This T cell receptor beta chain was documented in a study of T cells after yellow fever vaccination. 5'RACE template switching generated TCR cDNA, adding a universal primer site and UMIs. TCRdb re-called the 5' RACE reads through MiXCR, storing one row per CDR3 protein. Of 150,000 to 200,000 distinct CDR3 sequences listed, approximately 6.2% are singletons. This clonotype was counted between two and nine times. Its specificity is unknown. Trimming removed 11 bases from V and 0 bases from J, with 30 bases in between. Germline assignment: CDR1 MGHDK and CDR2 SYGVNS. This CDR3 has 19 residues. Study results and caveats: One caveat is that FACS-sorted repertoires could contain abundant clonotypes contaminating from the bulk population.

The rearrangement links TRBV25-1 to TRBJ2-3; D possibly corresponds to TRBD2 (7 bases). Sample: CD4+ T cells sorted from PBMCs, taken on the day of the first yellow fever vaccination. The sequence was collected from a man between 18 and 29 years old who received the YFV17D yellow fever vaccine. The CDR3 sequence is CAPVGWGGDGRPSTDTQYF. CDR3 coding DNA: TGTGCCCCCGTTGGGTGGGGGGGCGATGGCCGGCCTAGCACAGATACGCAGTATTTT.